Listed here are 2 T cell receptor beta chains from one sample, sequenced in a study of blood T cell repertoires in COVID-19. Profiling relied on immunoSEQ multiplex PCR, and the TCRdb table lists in-frame clones only, not all of them. The table includes 200,000 to 300,000 clones, approximately 86% detected once. Specimen: peripheral blood. These receptors originate from a woman aged 55 to 70 with COVID-19, enrolled during active disease.

This clone has just one count. This rearrangement joins TRBV29-1 to TRBJ2-5, with D possibly TRBD2 on 6 matching bases. V lost 7 bases and J 2 bases, leaving 17 bases between the germline ends. The CDR3 contains 14 residues. Germline values: CDR1 SQVTM, CDR2 ANQGSEA. The CDR3 region is CSAAPRGGQETQYF. CDR3 DNA: TGCAGCGCGGCTCCCCGGGGAGGACAAGAGACCCAGTACTTC. The complete variable domain, with remaining parts taken from reference TRBV29-1 and TRBJ2-5, reads SAVISQKPSRDICQRGTSLTIQCQVDSQVTMMFWYRQQPGQSLTLIATANQGSEATYESGFVIDKFPISRPNLTFSTLTVSNMSPEDSSIYLCSAAPRGGQETQYFGPGTRLLVL.

The chain links TRBV19 to TRBJ2-7; 7 nucleotides match TRBD2. Germline CDR1 and CDR2: LNHDA and SQIVND (reference sequence). V lost 3 bases to trimming and J lost 2 bases; unmatched junction nucleotides: 7. CDR3 length: 15 residues. The CDR3 sequence: CASSIGLGVPYEQYF. Here the CDR3 DNA reads TGTGCCAGTAGTATCGGACTAGGGGTCCCCTACGAGCAGTACTTC.